A selection of T cell receptor beta chains follows, all from one sample in a study of T cell repertoires in aging, cancer and after chemotherapy. TCRdb reprocessed the multiplex PCR reads via MiXCR and lists one record per CDR3 protein. This sample has fewer than 5,500 distinct CDR3 sequences; around 65% occur once, and the top ten carry 28%. The sample taken for sequencing was blood. Receptor source: a human donor with a solid tumor. Both conserved end residues are part of each CDR3. A D gene is named only where the DNA matches it firmly. Where a row states a size, it is once, few, many or the class of an expanded clone; other rows omit it.

D,J,size,V,DNA,CDR3
NA,TRBJ1-3,NA,TRBV6-1,TGTGCCAGCGAGCAGGGGTCGGCTGGAAACACCATATATTTT,CASEQGSAGNTIYF
NA,TRBJ1-2,NA,TRBV5-5,TGTGCCAGCAGCTTAGGGACTACCTATGGCTACACCTTC,CASSLGTTYGYTF
NA,TRBJ1-3,NA,TRBV6-6,TGTGCCACCTCAATCACCTGGACAGTTGGAAACACCATATATTTT,CATSITWTVGNTIYF
TRBD1,TRBJ1-4,NA,TRBV19,TGTGCCAGTAGTATTGCCACCGGGACAGGCTATGAAAAACTGTTTTTT,CASSIATGTGYEKLFF
TRBD1,TRBJ1-2,few,TRBV7-3,TGTGCCAGCAGCTCCCAGGGGGCGGACTATGGCTACACCTTC,CASSSQGADYGYTF
TRBD2,TRBJ2-3,NA,TRBV6-1,TGTGCCAGCCCTGGACTAGCGGGAGGTACAGATACGCAGTATTTT,CASPGLAGGTDTQYF
NA,TRBJ2-4,few,TRBV20-1,TGCAGTGCTGACGGAGGGTCCAAAAACATTCAGTACTTC,CSADGGSKNIQYF
NA,TRBJ2-7,NA,TRBV27,TGTGCCAGCAGTCCCCTGACGGGGGTCGGTTACGAGCAGTACTTC,CASSPLTGVGYEQYF
NA,TRBJ1-2,few,TRBV19,TGTGCCAGTAGTATAGGCTTAATGACCTACTATGGCTACACCTTC,CASSIGLMTYYGYTF
NA,TRBJ2-1,NA,TRBV30,TGTGCCTGGAGTGATTCGCGTGTAACCTACAATGAGCAGTTCTTC,CAWSDSRVTYNEQFF
NA,TRBJ2-3,once,TRBV7-3,TGTGCCAGCAGGGCGACGGGGGGCACAGATACGCAGTATTTT,CASRATGGTDTQYF
TRBD2,TRBJ2-5,NA,TRBV20-1,TGCAGTGCTAGGCGGGGGGCGGGAGACGGGACCCAGTACTTC,CSARRGAGDGTQYF
NA,TRBJ2-1,NA,TRBV10-1,TGCGCCAGCAGTGACCTCAGGGTTCCCTACAATGAGCAGTTCTTC,CASSDLRVPYNEQFF
TRBD2,TRBJ2-3,NA,TRBV7-3,TGTGCCAGCAGCCCGAGCGGGGGGAGTACAGATACGCAGTATTTT,CASSPSGGSTDTQYF
NA,TRBJ1-4,few,TRBV7-3,TGTGCCAGCAGCTTAACGGGCAGGGCAACTAATGAAAAACTGTTTTTT,CASSLTGRATNEKLFF
NA,TRBJ1-2,NA,TRBV7-9,TGTGCCAGCAAGGCCGTTGAGGGGGGCAGTCTTGAGGGCTACACCTTC,CASKAVEGGSLEGYTF
NA,TRBJ2-6,NA,TRBV5-1,TGCGCCAGCAGCTTGGTTTGGATCAGCTCTGGGGCCAACGTCCTGACTTTC,CASSLVWISSGANVLTF
TRBD1,TRBJ1-1,NA,TRBV7-9,TGTGCCAGCAGCTTCGGGACAGGGAACACTGAAGCTTTCTTT,CASSFGTGNTEAFF
NA,TRBJ2-1,few,TRBV7-9,TGTGCCAGCAGCCAGCAGGCGGGAACCAATGAGCAGTTCTTC,CASSQQAGTNEQFF
NA,TRBJ1-5,few,TRBV18,TGTGCCAGCTCACCACCGGGCAGGGGACTCAATCAGCCCCAGCATTTT,CASSPPGRGLNQPQHF